The T cell receptor (beta chain) under discussion was sequenced for a study of OX40 agonist ivuxolimab in advanced cancers. The CDR3 runs to 11 residues. Germline CDR1 is LNHDA and CDR2 is SQIVND (reference sequence). V dropped 6 bases and J dropped 4 bases, with 6 bases sitting between them. Sequencing used immunoSEQ multiplex PCR; TCRdb keeps in-frame clones, though not all of them. The sample lists 86,000 or so clones, about 90% occurring once. The sequencing here drew on CD4+ or CD8+ T cells sorted from blood, taken in a trial of the OX40 agonist ivuxolimab. The receptor comes from an adult with an advanced solid tumor such as melanoma, head and neck, liver or kidney cancer. The rearrangement joins TRBV19 to TRBJ1-2, with D maybe TRBD1 (6 bases). The CDR3 region is CASSRGYGYTF. The CDR3 nucleotides read TGTGCCAGTAGCAGGGGCTATGGCTACACCTTC.